The clone carrying this T cell receptor (beta chain) was detected once. Its target is not known. The data were taken from a study of T cell responses to AZD1222 COVID-19 vaccine. The study, taken as a whole, reports: There were vaccine-associated CD4 TCRs across spike, dominant at 160-218 and 743-854. Clonal diversity may have been underestimated, and the donors were mostly white British, with more females than males. The study sampled repertoires only after the peak T cell response. The number of AZD1222 recipients seropositive at baseline was only 6 or 7.

The V gene lost 6 bases and the J gene lost 6 bases, with 8 bases spanning the gap. This CDR3 is built from 11 residues. CDR1 SGHVS and CDR2 FQNEAQ come from the germline V gene. TCRdb's table, derived via immunoSEQ multiplex PCR, lists solely in-frame clones and lacks some. Of about 120,000 clones listed, 91% are singletons. The TCR originated in an adult in good health. The chain is built from TRBV7-8 and TRBJ1-1; D might be TRBD1 (5 bases). Sequenced material: peripheral blood, taken on day 0 of AZD1222 vaccination. Here the CDR3 DNA reads TGTGCCAGCAGAGGGGTTGCTGAAGCTTTCTTT. Translated, it gives CASRGVAEAFF.